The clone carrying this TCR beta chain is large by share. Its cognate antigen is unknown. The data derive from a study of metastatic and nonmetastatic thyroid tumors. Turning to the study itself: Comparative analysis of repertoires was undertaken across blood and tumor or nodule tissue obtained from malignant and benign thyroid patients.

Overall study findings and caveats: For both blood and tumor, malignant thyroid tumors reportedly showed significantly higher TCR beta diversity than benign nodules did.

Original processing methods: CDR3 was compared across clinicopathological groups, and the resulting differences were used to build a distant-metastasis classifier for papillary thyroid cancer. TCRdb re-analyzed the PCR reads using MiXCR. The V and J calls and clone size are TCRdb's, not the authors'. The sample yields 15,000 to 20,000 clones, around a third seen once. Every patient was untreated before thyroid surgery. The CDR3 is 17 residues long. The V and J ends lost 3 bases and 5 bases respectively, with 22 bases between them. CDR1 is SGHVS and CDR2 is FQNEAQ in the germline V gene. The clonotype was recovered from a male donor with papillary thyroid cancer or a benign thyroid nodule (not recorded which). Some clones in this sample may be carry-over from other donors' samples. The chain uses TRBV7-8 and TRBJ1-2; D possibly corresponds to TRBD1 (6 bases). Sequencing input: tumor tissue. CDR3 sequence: CASSFLLFMGQGYGYTF. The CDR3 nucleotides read TGTGCCAGCAGCTTCCTACTGTTTATGGGGCAGGGGTATGGCTACACCTTC.